Each of the 9 T cell receptor delta chains below was sequenced from the same sample in a study of γδ T cells in repeated Plasmodium falciparum infection. Bulk repertoires came from Vgamma9/Vdelta2+ or Vdelta2-negative gammadelta T cells flow-sorted from PBMC. TCRdb reanalysed the multiplex PCR reads with CATT. Found here are approximately 93,000 delta-chain clones, 0.85% to 1% of them singletons; the top ten hold around a tenth. Sequencing input: gamma-delta T cells from blood. These receptors all stem from a pool of human donors (malaria-infected and uninfected, not separated).

This clone was seen more than once but under ten times. This probably arose from a read error, given a far larger clone one base away. This sample also contains other DNA sequences that code for the same CDR3. The chain employs TRDV2 and TRDJ1, with D possibly TRDD3 on 6 matching bases. The J gene comes from matching the DNA to germline here; TCRdb lacks it. This CDR3 spans 16 amino acids. V lost 2 bases and J lost 2, with 17 bases in between. Germline V CDR1 and CDR2: GEAIGNYY, EKD. The CDR3 DNA reads as TGTGCCTGTGACAAGGTGGGGGTTCTCTATACCGATAAACTCATCTTT. It translates to CACDKVGVLYTDKLIF.

In the case of this clone: The protein TCRdb gives is from a much larger clone and does not agree with this DNA's translation at residue 10, likely a read error; the protein shown here comes from the DNA. This rearrangement joins TRDV1 to TRDJ1; no firm D call. CDR3 length: 19 residues. The germline V and J ends were trimmed by 0 bases and 4 bases, with 24 bases remaining between them. The germline V gene has CDR1 TSWWSYY and CDR2 QGS. The CDR3 here is CALGELSIMEDYHYDKLIF. The CDR3 DNA reads TGTGCTCTTGGGGAACTTTCAATTATGGAGGATTACCATTACGATAAACTCATCTTT.

This clone was observed a handful of times. The protein that TCRdb holds for this DNA derives from a much larger clone and differs from the translated DNA at residue 10, which likely indicates a read error; the protein shown here is translated from the DNA. The chain carries TRDV2 and TRDJ1; TRDD3 aligns across 8 bases. Germline matching of the DNA provided the J gene here, since TCRdb leaves it blank. The CDR3 is made up of 18 amino acids. Germline CDR1 GEAIGNYY, CDR2 EKD. The V and J ends lost 0 bases and 3 bases, in that order; junction bases with no gene match: 14. CDR3 in amino acids: CACDTLLLGGKISDKLIF. The CDR3 nucleotides read TGTGCCTGTGACACCCTTTTACTGGGGGGTAAGATTTCCGATAAACTCATCTTT.

This clone was seen a few times. The protein that TCRdb holds for this DNA derives from a much larger clone and differs from the translated DNA at residue 13, which likely indicates a read error; the protein shown here is translated from the DNA. The chain combines TRDV1 with TRDJ1; D call uncertain. The CDR3 extends over 17 amino acids. Germline values: CDR1 TSWWSYY, CDR2 QGS. The V end was cut by 0 bases, the J end by 6 bases, with 20 bases between. The CDR3 sequence: CALGELRPLKGANKLIF. CDR3 bases: TGTGCTCTTGGGGAACTTCGTCCGTTAAAAGGCGCCAATAAACTCATCTTT.

This clone has more than one count but fewer than ten. The TCRdb protein, from a much larger clone, departs from this DNA's translation at residue 12, likely by read error; the protein shown derives from the DNA. The J gene is TRDJ1, the V gene TRDV1; 8 bases agree with TRDD3. The J gene, not given by TCRdb, was assigned here from a germline match of the nucleotide sequence. There are 20 residues in the CDR3. V trimming: 1 base; J trimming: 0 bases; junction bases outside the gene matches: 16. Per germline, CDR1 TSWWSYY and CDR2 QGS. The CDR3 DNA follows: TGTGCTCTTGGGGAACATATATTACTGGGGGGAGACTGGTACACCGATAAACTCATCTTT. Its translation: CALGEHILLGGDWYTDKLIF.

Notes on this clone: The protein that TCRdb holds for this DNA derives from a much larger clone and differs from the translated DNA at residue 16, which likely indicates a read error; the protein shown here is translated from the DNA. V and J are TRDV1 and TRDJ1; 12 nucleotides match TRDD3. This CDR3 spans 20 amino acids. Germline assignment: CDR1 TSWWSYY and CDR2 QGS. The CDR3 DNA follows: TGTGCTCTTGGGGAACTGTCTCCCCCCTGGGGGATACGAAGCACCGGTAAACTCATCTTT. As protein: CALGELSPPWGIRSTGKLIF.

As for this clone: The protein recorded in TCRdb matches a much larger clone and deviates from this DNA's translation at residue 11, suggesting a read error; the protein here is obtained by translating the DNA. The chain is built from TRDV1 and TRDJ1; 9 nucleotides agree with TRDD3. This CDR3 is 25 amino acids long. With 0 bases clipped from V and 1 base from J, the junction kept 30 bases outside the gene matches. The germline CDR1 and CDR2 sequences are TSWWSYY and QGS. The CDR3 loop reads CALGELFEGPSPRRGYDGGTDKLIF. The CDR3 DNA is TGTGCTCTTGGGGAACTATTTGAGGGGCCCTCCCCGAGAAGGGGATACGATGGGGGCACCGATAAACTCATCTTT.

This clone has a handful of counts. This DNA translates differently at residue 7 from the TCRdb protein, which is that of a much larger clone; a read error is likely, and the protein shown is the DNA's own translation. V and J are TRDV1 and TRDJ1; 10 nucleotides match TRDD3. The CDR3 contains 16 residues. CDR1 is TSWWSYY, CDR2 QGS, per germline. After removal of 0 bases from V and 8 bases from J, the junction contained 9 bases not matched to a gene. The CDR3 coding sequence is TGTGCTCTTGGGGAACTGGCACCGGGGGGATACGGCAAACTCATCTTT. Translated, it gives CALGELAPGGYGKLIF.

This clone was seen a few times. The protein that TCRdb holds for this DNA derives from a much larger clone and differs from the translated DNA at residue 6, which likely indicates a read error; the protein shown here is translated from the DNA. The chain couples TRDV2 to TRDJ1; D might be TRDD2 (7 bases). Germline-derived CDR1 and CDR2 are GEAIGNYY and EKD. The CDR3 consists of 23 residues. V dropped 0 bases and J dropped 0 bases, with 34 bases sitting between them. CDR3 coding DNA: TGTGCCTGTGACACCATTAGTTCCTACGGGGAATATACTGGGACCACAAACACCGATAAACTCATCTTT. Its protein is CACDTISSYGEYTGTTNTDKLIF.